This T cell receptor beta chain stems from a study of blood T cell repertoires in COVID-19. This clone showed up just once. Profiled with immunoSEQ multiplex PCR; TCRdb holds only in-frame clones, not every one. The sample holds about 480,000 clones; around 88% are singletons and the top ten take 4% to 5.5%. Trimming took 2 bases from V and 4 from J; bases not matched to a gene: 7. The CDR3 is made up of 18 amino acids. Germline CDR1 is SGDLS and CDR2 is YYNGEE. Sequencing input: peripheral blood. This receptor was taken from a woman in her 30s with acute or convalescent COVID-19. The chain combines TRBV9 with TRBJ2-3; 16 bases map to TRBD2. The CDR3 DNA reads as TGTGCCAGCAGCGTCCTACCGGGACTAGCGGGGGGGCCAGATACGCAGTATTTT. It is translated as CASSVLPGLAGGPDTQYF.